This record looks at one TCR beta chain sequence and its context. Its antigen is undetermined. Trimming took off 1 base at V and 0 bases at J, with 13 bases between the two ends. The CDR3 has 16 residues. Germline V CDR1 and CDR2: GTSNPN, SVGIG (reference sequence). This sample is part of a study of beta chain features in type 1 diabetes. Regarding the study as a whole: Whatever favoring of shorter templates PCR might show would apply equally to patients and controls. Type 1 diabetes patients had moderately but significantly shorter TCRB CDR3s in all four CD4+ subsets.

Expressed TCRB transcripts were sequenced because the entire RNA isolate underwent reverse transcription. The table came from immunoSEQ multiplex PCR; TCRdb's copy has only in-frame clones and leaves some out. The sample consists of under 850,000 clones, roughly 13% of them appearing once. This chain connects TRBV30 to TRBJ1-5; unclear D gene. Sequencing used naive CD4+ T cells from blood. This clonotype originated in a man younger than 35 with type 1 diabetes. CDR3: CAWSGRQPYSNQPQHF. The CDR3 DNA follows: TGTGCCTGGAGTGGCAGGCAGCCGTATAGCAATCAGCCCCAGCATTTT.